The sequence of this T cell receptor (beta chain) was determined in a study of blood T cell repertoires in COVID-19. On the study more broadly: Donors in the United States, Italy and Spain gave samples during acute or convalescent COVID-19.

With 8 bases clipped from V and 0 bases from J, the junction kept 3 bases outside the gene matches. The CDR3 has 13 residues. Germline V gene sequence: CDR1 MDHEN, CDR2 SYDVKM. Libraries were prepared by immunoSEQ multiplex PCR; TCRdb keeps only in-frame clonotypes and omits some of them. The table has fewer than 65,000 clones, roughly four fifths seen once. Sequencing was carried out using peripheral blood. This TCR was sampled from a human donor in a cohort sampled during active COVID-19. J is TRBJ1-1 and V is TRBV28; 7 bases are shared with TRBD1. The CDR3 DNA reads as TGTGCCAGCGGGGACAGTCTGAACACTGAAGCTTTCTTT. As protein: CASGDSLNTEAFF.